The 23 T cell receptor beta chains listed next were all sequenced from one sample in a study of OX40 agonist ivuxolimab in advanced cancers. Sequenced by immunoSEQ multiplex PCR; TCRdb stores in-frame clones only, minus some. The sample records over 35,000 clones, about 79% being singletons. Material: CD4+ or CD8+ T cells sorted from blood, obtained in a trial of the OX40 agonist ivuxolimab. All receptors derive from an adult with an advanced solid tumor such as melanoma, head and neck, liver or kidney cancer.

This clone was detected ten times or more. The chain has TRBV5-1 and TRBJ1-1; no clear D gene. Germline V lookup: CDR1 SGHRS, CDR2 YFSETQ. CDR3 length equals 15 residues. The V and J ends lost 0 bases and 5 bases respectively, with 14 bases between them. CDR3 loop: CASSLAGEGSTEAFF. The CDR3 coding sequence is TGCGCCAGCAGCTTGGCCGGGGAGGGTAGTACTGAAGCTTTCTTT.

V is TRBV6-5 and J is TRBJ1-4; D unresolved. This CDR3 has 14 amino acids. Germline loops: CDR1 MNHEY, CDR2 SVGAGI. V dropped 6 bases and J dropped 8 bases, with 16 bases sitting between them. The CDR3 reads CASSLLTSPEKLFF. CDR3 in DNA: TGTGCCAGCAGCCTGCTGACCTCCCCCGAAAAACTGTTTTTT.

The chain employs TRBV5-4 and TRBJ1-1; D uncertain. The V gene lost 4 bases and the J gene lost 0 bases, with 7 bases spanning the gap. Germline V gives CDR1 SGHNT, CDR2 YYREEE (reference sequence). The CDR3 runs 13 residues. In nucleotides, the CDR3 is TGTGCCAGCAGCGGGAACATGAACACTGAAGCTTTCTTT. Translated: CASSGNMNTEAFF.

This clone was counted a single time. V is TRBV5-6 and J is TRBJ1-3, with 8 bases aligning to TRBD1. This CDR3 has 16 residues. Trimming at V came to 4 bases and at J to 0 bases, leaving 6 bases not matched to a gene. Looked up from germline, CDR1 is SGHDT and CDR2 is YYEEEE. The CDR3 nucleotides are TGTGCCAGCAGCCCGGGACAGGCCTTCTCTGGAAACACCATATATTTT. Translation: CASSPGQAFSGNTIYF. Full variable domain (rest looked up from reference TRBV5-6 and TRBJ1-3): DAGVTQSPTHLIKTRGQQVTLRCSPKSGHDTVSWYQQALGQGPQFIFQYYEEEERQRGNFPDRFSGHQFPNYSSELNVNALLLGDSALYLCASSPGQAFSGNTIYFGEGSWLTVV.

This chain links TRBV12-5 with TRBJ2-7; tentatively, D is TRBD1 or TRBD2 (5 bases each). Germline CDR1 is LGHNT and CDR2 is FRNRAP. V was clipped by 6 bases and J by 2 bases, with 14 bases between them. The CDR3 runs to 14 residues. Written as DNA, the CDR3 is TGTGCTAGTGGGAACCCCACGGGGCCCTACGAGCAGTACTTC. Translation gives CASGNPTGPYEQYF. Using reference TRBV12-5 and TRBJ2-7 for the parts outside the CDR3, the full variable domain is DARVTQTPRHKVTEMGQEVTMRCQPILGHNTVFWYRQTMMQGLELLAYFRNRAPLDDSGMPKDRFSAEMPDATLATLKIQPSEPRDSAVYFCASGNPTGPYEQYFGPGTRLTVT.

The CDR3 here is CASSQGSAYLYGYTF. The CDR3 DNA reads as TGCGCCAGCAGCCAAGGGTCAGCCTACCTCTATGGCTACACCTTC. The rearrangement joins TRBV4-1 to TRBJ1-2; D gene unclear. V was shortened by 1 base and J by 4 bases, with 13 bases between the two germline ends. Germline CDR1 and CDR2: MGHRA and YSYEKL. The length of the CDR3 is 15 residues.

This clone was found once. The rearrangement links TRBV4-2 to TRBJ2-1; 11 positions agree with TRBD2. V lost 11 bases and J lost 10; bases outside the gene matches: 10. The V gene's germline CDR1 is LGHNA and CDR2 YNFKEQ. This CDR3 comprises 13 residues. As DNA, the CDR3 is TGTGCCGGGGGGACTAGCGGAAGGGGGGAGCAGTTCTTC. This gives the protein CAGGTSGRGEQFF.

V usage is TRBV5-4 and J usage is TRBJ2-3; a possible D gene is TRBD2 (5 bases). V was shortened by 7 bases and J by 1 base, with 19 bases between the two germline ends. From germline, CDR1 is SGHNT and CDR2 YYREEE (reference sequence). The CDR3 has 16 residues. CDR3: CASQPWGAEGTDTQYF. The CDR3 region has the DNA TGTGCCAGCCAACCCTGGGGAGCGGAGGGCACAGATACGCAGTATTTT.

The chain recombines TRBV4-1 with TRBJ2-7, with 7 bases aligning to TRBD1. The CDR3 has 13 amino acids. The germline gives CDR1 MGHRA, CDR2 YSYEKL. V lost 1 base to trimming and J lost 7 bases; unmatched junction nucleotides: 4. The CDR3 loop is CASSQATGWEQYF. Written as DNA, the CDR3 is TGCGCCAGCAGCCAAGCGACAGGGTGGGAGCAGTACTTC.

The chain links TRBV7-9 to TRBJ1-1, with TRBD1 as a possible D gene (6 bases). CDR3 length: 14 amino acids. V gave up 4 bases and J gave up 1 base, with 10 bases separating them. From germline, CDR1 is SEHNR and CDR2 FQNEAQ (reference sequence). The CDR3 sequence: CASSYVQGNTEAFF. The CDR3 nucleotides read TGTGCCAGCAGCTACGTACAGGGGAACACTGAAGCTTTCTTT.

The V call is TRBV28, the J call TRBJ2-4, with D tentatively TRBD1 (6 bases). V was pared by 4 bases and J by 8 bases, with 18 bases between. The length of the CDR3 is 15 residues. The germline V gene has CDR1 MDHEN and CDR2 SYDVKM. The CDR3 is CASSSPTGNADIQYF. Written as DNA, the CDR3 is TGTGCCAGCAGTTCTCCAACAGGGAATGCGGACATTCAGTACTTC.

The chain employs TRBV11-3 and TRBJ2-4; D might be TRBD1 or TRBD2, each matching 5 bases. Deletions cut 0 bases from V and 8 bases from J, with 23 bases between. The germline V gene has CDR1 SGHNT and CDR2 YENEEA. This CDR3 region has 18 residues. The CDR3 spells CASSLDHIGARESDIQYF. CDR3 in DNA: TGTGCCAGCAGCTTAGATCATATTGGGGCTAGGGAGAGTGACATTCAGTACTTC.

This rearrangement joins TRBV6-5 to TRBJ1-1; D uncertain. This CDR3 has 13 amino acids. Deletions cut 8 bases from V and 5 bases from J, with 15 bases between. Germline CDR1 MNHEY, CDR2 SVGAGI. DNA for the CDR3: TGTGCCAGCGGGCTTCGATTAGTAACTGAAGCTTTCTTT. It encodes CASGLRLVTEAFF.

The chain carries TRBV6-5 and TRBJ2-7; 7 nucleotides match TRBD1. The CDR3 loop spans 12 amino acids. Germline CDR1 is MNHEY and CDR2 is SVGAGI. Trimming cost V 2 bases and J 7 bases; bases outside gene matches: 2. CDR3 in amino acids: CASSYMTGEQYF. The CDR3 DNA reads TGTGCCAGCAGTTACATGACAGGGGAGCAGTACTTC.

V usage is TRBV7-2 and J usage is TRBJ2-5; D unresolved. The germline CDR1 and CDR2 sequences are SGHTA and FQGNSA. There are 13 residues in the CDR3. Between the trimmed V and J ends, which lost 5 bases and 4 bases, there was a span of 11 bases. CDR3 nucleotide sequence: TGTGCCAGCAGCCCTAGGGTAGGAGAGACCCAGTACTTC. Amino acid sequence: CASSPRVGETQYF.

V gene TRBV4-3 combines with J gene TRBJ2-7; 9 nucleotides align to TRBD1. Trimming removed 3 bases from V and 3 bases from J; junction bases left unmatched: 6. Germline V gene data show CDR1 as LGHNA and CDR2 as YSLEER. The length of the CDR3 is 15 residues. The CDR3 region has the DNA TGCGCCAGCAGCCAGGGACAGGGTAGCTACTACGAGCAGTACTTC. Translating gives CASSQGQGSYYEQYF.

CDR3 nucleotide sequence: TGTGCCAGCTCATCGACAGAATCCTATGGCTACACCTTC. Protein product: CASSSTESYGYTF. V and J are TRBV18 and TRBJ1-2; tentative D call: TRBD1 (5 bases). Germline CDR1 KGHSH, CDR2 LQKENI. This CDR3 region has 13 residues. Between the trimmed V and J ends, which lost 5 bases and 4 bases, there was a span of 11 bases.

The chain couples TRBV29-1 to TRBJ2-7; TRBD1 aligns across 7 bases. The CDR3 covers 12 residues. The germline CDR1 and CDR2 sequences are SQVTM and ANQGSEA. The junction had 6 bases not matched to a gene; V was cut back by 5 bases and J by 5 bases. CDR3 nucleotides: TGCAGCGTTCTGGGACAGATCAACGAGCAGTACTTC. Amino acid sequence: CSVLGQINEQYF.

This chain connects TRBV5-1 to TRBJ1-4; tentative D call: TRBD1 (5 bases). CDR1 SGHRS and CDR2 YFSETQ come from the germline V gene. There are 14 residues in the CDR3. Deletions cut 4 bases from V and 4 bases from J, with 11 bases between. CDR3 region: CASSPGTLNEKLFF. The CDR3 bases are TGCGCCAGCAGCCCTGGGACTCTTAATGAAAAACTGTTTTTT.

The table lists this clone with a few counts. The J gene is TRBJ2-7, the V gene TRBV11-3; D possibly uses TRBD1 or TRBD2 (6 bases each). The CDR3 loop spans 13 amino acids. Trimming cost V 5 bases and J 6 bases, with 14 bases left between them. Germline V gene sequence: CDR1 SGHNT, CDR2 YENEEA. CDR3 residues: CASSPGGAGEQYF. The CDR3 DNA reads TGTGCCAGCAGCCCCGGGGGCGCCGGCGAGCAGTACTTC.

This chain connects TRBV13 to TRBJ2-7, with TRBD2 identical over 8 bases. Germline-derived CDR1 and CDR2 are PRHDT and FYEKMQ (reference sequence). V trimming: 5 bases; J trimming: 0 bases; junction bases outside the gene matches: 9. This CDR3 is 16 amino acids long. CDR3 in DNA: TGTGCCAGCAGCCCGAGACTAGCGAGGGACTCCTACGAGCAGTACTTC. It specifies CASSPRLARDSYEQYF.

This clone was seen once. The rearrangement joins TRBV28 to TRBJ2-5; D might be TRBD1 or TRBD2, each matching 5 bases. The CDR3 length is 14 residues. Trimming stripped 6 bases from V and 1 base from J, with 12 bases between. The germline gives CDR1 MDHEN, CDR2 SYDVKM. The CDR3 DNA reads as TGTGCCAGCAGCCTGGGACGTATCCAAGAGACCCAGTACTTC. Its translation: CASSLGRIQETQYF.

The chain carries TRBV7-3 and TRBJ2-1; 11 positions agree with TRBD2. V lost 5 bases to trimming and J lost 6 bases; unmatched junction nucleotides: 9. The germline V gene has CDR1 SGHTA and CDR2 FQGTGA. CDR3 size: 16 residues. The CDR3 DNA follows: TGTGCCAGCAGCCCCGATGCCGGACTAGCGGGCAATGAGCAGTTCTTC. This sequence encodes CASSPDAGLAGNEQFF.